The clone carrying this T cell receptor beta chain appeared a single time. These data originate in a study of control samples from healthy donors and cancer patients. The repertoire was sequenced with immunoSEQ multiplex PCR; TCRdb's copy has only in-frame clones and lacks some. This sample has approximately 58,000 clones, with around 87% found just once. Sequencing was performed on PBMCs. The sequence was obtained from a woman aged 60 to 75 with lung cancer.

In DNA form, the CDR3 reads TGTGCCAGCAGGGCAGGGTCAGGGTCCTACGAGCAGTACTTC. As protein: CASRAGSGSYEQYF. The rearrangement uses TRBV3-1 (or the pseudogene TRBV3-2) and TRBJ2-7; a possible D gene is TRBD1 (5 bases). Germline assignment: CDR1 LGHDT and CDR2 YNNKEL (reference sequence). The CDR3 contains 14 residues. V was pared by 6 bases and J by 1 base, with 13 bases between.